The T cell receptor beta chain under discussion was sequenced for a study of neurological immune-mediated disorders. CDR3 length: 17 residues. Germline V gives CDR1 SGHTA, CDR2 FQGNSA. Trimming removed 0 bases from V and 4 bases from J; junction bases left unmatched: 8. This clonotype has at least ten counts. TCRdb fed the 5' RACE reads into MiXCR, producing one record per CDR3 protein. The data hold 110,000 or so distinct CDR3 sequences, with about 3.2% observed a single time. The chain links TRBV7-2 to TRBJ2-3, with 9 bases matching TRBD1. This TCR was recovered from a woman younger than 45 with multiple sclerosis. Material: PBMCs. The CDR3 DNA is TGTGCCAGCAGCTTAGCGCTCACGGACAGGGGCCCAGATACGCAGTATTTT. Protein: CASSLALTDRGPDTQYF.